This T cell receptor (beta chain) was identified during a study of blood T cell repertoires in COVID-19. As for the study in general: COVID-19 samples from acute and convalescent phases originated in the United States, Italy and Spain. T cells, B-cell-depleted T cells, or PBMCs supplied cDNA or gDNA.

The V end was cut by 4 bases, the J end by 7 bases, with 7 bases between. The CDR3 sequence is 12 residues long. The germline V gene has CDR1 LGHDT and CDR2 YNNKEL (reference sequence). How the authors handled the data: Estimates of nucleated cell counts were drawn from the amplification of reference gene primers. Assay used: immunoSEQ multiplex PCR; TCRdb lists only in-frame clones, some missing. V, J and clone size are those of that table, while D and trimming were read from the DNA. The data contain 270,000 or so clones, approximately 86% of them singletons. The rearrangement uses TRBV3-1 (or the pseudogene TRBV3-2) and TRBJ2-2; D gene unclear. The sequenced material came from peripheral blood. This TCR was sampled from a man aged 35 to 55 with active or convalescent COVID-19. The CDR3 nucleotides read TGTGCCAGCAGCCTCCCCCGCGGGGAGCTGTTTTTT. Protein sequence: CASSLPRGELFF.